The clone carrying this T cell receptor beta chain was observed a few times. The antigen is unknown. This sample was taken from a study of T-cell reconstitution after alpha-beta-depleted transplantation in children. General study results and limits: In some patients, recipient T cells and intrathymic progenitors surviving conditioning explained high day-60 diversity.

This CDR3 spans 15 amino acids. V shed 1 base and J 3 bases; nucleotides not matched to a gene: 7. CDR1 is SQVTM and CDR2 is ANQGSEA in the germline V gene. Unique molecular identifiers featured in how the TCRbeta library was prepared. TCRdb fed the PCR reads into MiXCR, producing one record per CDR3 protein. The sample shows about 250,000 distinct CDR3 sequences, roughly a quarter of them seen only once. The specimen was PBMCs, mostly from graft donor cells, collected 360 days after TCRalphabeta/CD19-depleted stem cell transplant. This clonotype was sampled from a female patient aged 2 to 10 who had a stem cell transplant for congenital amegakaryocytic thrombocytopenia, so the T cells may come from the graft donor. V usage is TRBV29-1 and J usage is TRBJ1-1; 8 nucleotides line up with TRBD1. The CDR3 DNA reads TGCAGCGTTGAAGCATCAGGGGGCTTGTACACTGAAGCTTTCTTT. Its protein is CSVEASGGLYTEAFF.